This T cell receptor beta chain was identified in a study of blood T cell repertoires in COVID-19. Study summary: Nucleic acid was either cDNA or gDNA, and it came from T cells, B-cell-depleted T cells, or PBMCs.

This clone was picked up one time. Profiling relied on immunoSEQ multiplex PCR, and the TCRdb table lists in-frame clones only, not all of them. The repertoire holds about 150,000 clones, with approximately 86% as singletons. Sequencing used peripheral blood. This receptor was taken from a man between 65 and 80 years old with acute or convalescent COVID-19.

The CDR3 DNA follows: TGTGCCACCAGTGACACGAGGGGGAGGGGGGGAAACAATCAGCCCCAGCATTTT. The encoded protein is CATSDTRGRGGNNQPQHF. The chain has TRBV24-1 and TRBJ1-5, with D tentatively TRBD1 (6 bases). The CDR3 extends over 18 amino acids. With 4 bases removed from V and 3 bases from J, the gap between germline ends came to 21 bases. Germline CDR1 and CDR2: KGHDR and SFDVKD.